This T cell receptor (beta chain) stems from a study of cytomegalovirus exposure and HLA in healthy donors. Study in general: There were 350 to 450 genotyped donors. Of these, 75% to 85% fell in the genetic ancestry cluster associated with self-reported Caucasian donors.

Findings of the study overall: TRBV6-2, TRBV6-3 and other indistinguishable V segments were excluded. Later analysis found that TCR beta chains associated with HLA were more clonally expanded than other, equally common chains.

This clone appeared a single time. Its antigen is as yet unknown. PCR amplification relied on 60 Vbeta primers (plus 13 Jbeta primers). Using immunoSEQ multiplex PCR, the repertoire was profiled, and TCRdb retains in-frame clones only, with some absent. The sample shows some 90,000 clones, approximately 79% of them seen only once. The germline gives CDR1 KGHSH, CDR2 LQKENI. The CDR3 sequence is 17 residues long. The V end lost 3 bases, the J end lost 0 bases, and 15 bases lay between the germline ends. Sequences were obtained from PBMCs. V usage is TRBV18 and J usage is TRBJ2-1; D possibly corresponds to TRBD1 (5 bases). The receptor was isolated from a man aged 25 to 40 in good health and CMV-seronegative. CDR3 protein: CASSPSRAFSSYNEQFF. The CDR3 DNA follows: TGTGCCAGCTCACCGAGCAGGGCCTTTAGCTCCTACAATGAGCAGTTCTTC. The entire variable domain, with the rest obtained from reference TRBV18 and TRBJ2-1, is as follows: NAGVMQNPRHLVRRRGQEARLRCSPMKGHSHVYWYRQLPEEGLKFMVYLQKENIIDESGMPKERFSAEFPKEGPSILRIQQVVRGDSAAYFCASSPSRAFSSYNEQFFGPGTRLTVL.